Presented here are 27 T cell receptor beta chains from one specimen sequenced in a study of sequential checkpoint blockade in melanoma. Sample treatment: randomized to nivolumab then ipilimumab (arm A) or the reverse (arm B). Sequencing was performed with immunoSEQ multiplex PCR; in TCRdb, only in-frame clones are kept and a portion is missing. The table includes around 13,000 clones, 75% to 80% detected once. The specimen comprised CD8+ T cells sorted from blood (inferred from file names), sampled from a patient given nivolumab and ipilimumab in sequence. The source of these receptors is a human donor with melanoma.

This CDR3 is CASSRGRSRYEQYF. CDR3 sequence (DNA): TGTGCCAGCAGCCGGGGGAGGTCCCGGTACGAGCAGTACTTC. The chain carries TRBV7-2 and TRBJ2-7, with a weak D call TRBD2 (6 bases). The V and J ends lost 5 bases and 4 bases respectively, with 15 bases between them. Germline CDR1 reads SGHTA; CDR2 reads FQGNSA. The CDR3 is made up of 14 amino acids.

This clone has just a few counts. V usage is TRBV10-2 and J usage is TRBJ2-5, with a tentative D call TRBD2 (7 bases). Germline V lookup: CDR1 WSHSY, CDR2 SAAADI. This CDR3 contains 13 residues. V dropped 6 bases and J dropped 2 bases, with 10 bases sitting between them. The CDR3 reads CASSGGTQETQYF. The CDR3 DNA follows: TGCGCCAGCAGCGGGGGGACACAAGAGACCCAGTACTTC.

CDR3 protein: CASSQDDHPSRQGNEKLFF. The CDR3 DNA reads as TGCGCCAGCAGCCAAGATGATCACCCCTCACGGCAGGGAAACGAAAAACTGTTTTTT. The gene calls are TRBV4-1 and TRBJ1-4; possible D gene TRBD1, 5 bases. The CDR3 consists of 19 residues. The V end was cut by 0 bases, the J end by 8 bases, with 25 bases between. Germline lookup yields CDR1 MGHRA and CDR2 YSYEKL.

The genes are TRBV6-5 and TRBJ2-7; the D gene is possibly TRBD1 (5 bases). Trimming left V 2 bases short and J 6 bases short, with 14 bases between. The CDR3 contains 14 residues. Germline CDR1 is MNHEY and CDR2 is SVGAGI. The CDR3 loop is CASSYQGSGFEQYF. The CDR3 coding sequence is TGTGCCAGCAGTTACCAGGGCTCAGGGTTCGAGCAGTACTTC.

The chain has TRBV27 and TRBJ1-2; 7 positions agree with TRBD1. CDR3 size: 12 residues. V lost 4 bases, J lost 6 bases, and 2 bases stayed unmatched. Looked up from germline, CDR1 is MNHEY and CDR2 is SMNVEV (reference sequence). CDR3 nucleotide sequence: TGTGCCAGCAGTTCAGGGGGAGATGGCTACACCTTC. Amino acids: CASSSGGDGYTF.

The rearrangement uses TRBV6-1 and TRBJ2-2, with 10 bases matching TRBD1. V shed 9 bases, J shed 3 bases, and the junction held 1 base outside the gene matches. The CDR3 is 13 amino acids. The germline V gene encodes CDR1 MNHNS and CDR2 SASEGT. The DNA of the CDR3 is TGTGCCAGAGGGACAGGGGACACCGGGGAGCTGTTTTTT. Translated: CARGTGDTGELFF.

The genes are TRBV2 and TRBJ2-7, with 8 bases matching TRBD1. The ends lost 5 bases at V and 6 bases at J; junction bases unmatched: 12. The CDR3 totals 15 residues. CDR1 SNHLY and CDR2 FYNNEI come from the germline V gene. CDR3 coding DNA: TGTGCCAGCAGTTTCCGGACAGGGATTCTGGTCGAGCAGTACTTC. Its translation is CASSFRTGILVEQYF.

This clone was observed a few times. This sequence joins TRBV27 and TRBJ2-1, with 8 bases aligning to TRBD2. The length of the CDR3 is 14 residues. The trim removed 4 bases at V and 4 bases at J, leaving 3 bases unmatched. The germline V gene encodes CDR1 MNHEY and CDR2 SMNVEV (reference sequence). The CDR3 DNA reads TGTGCCAGCAGTTGGGCGGGAGGTTACAATGAGCAGTTCTTC. It codes for CASSWAGGYNEQFF.

The table lists this clone with a count of one. The chain combines TRBV7-6 with TRBJ2-5; D uncertain. V lost 2 bases and J lost 2, with 12 bases in between. The CDR3 consists of 15 residues. Germline lookup yields CDR1 SGHVS and CDR2 FNYEAQ. CDR3 coding DNA: TGTGCCAGCAGCTTACTTCTCCGGTCACAAGAGACCCAGTACTTC. It translates to CASSLLLRSQETQYF.

V is TRBV19 and J is TRBJ2-1; 8 bases agree with TRBD2. Looked up from germline, CDR1 is LNHDA and CDR2 is SQIVND (reference sequence). The CDR3 is 15 residues long. J lost 5 bases, V lost 1 base, and 4 bases had no gene match. The CDR3 nucleotides read TGTGCCAGTAGTATAGTCACTAGCGGCGACAATGAGCAGTTCTTC. Translating gives CASSIVTSGDNEQFF.

This clone showed up just a few times. The rearrangement links TRBV4-2 to TRBJ2-2; 11 positions match TRBD2. Per germline, CDR1 LGHNA and CDR2 YNFKEQ. The CDR3 has 15 residues. With 4 bases clipped from V and 3 bases from J, the junction kept 1 base outside the gene matches. The CDR3 region has the DNA TGTGCCAGCAGCCCACTAGCGGGGGACACCGGGGAGCTGTTTTTT. Translated, it gives CASSPLAGDTGELFF.

This clone was counted a single time. The rearrangement links TRBV4-1 to TRBJ1-4; possibly TRBD1 for D (5 bases). The CDR3 extends over 21 amino acids. Germline CDR1 reads MGHRA; CDR2 reads YSYEKL. The V end lost 0 bases, the J end lost 7 bases, and 30 bases lay between the germline ends. CDR3 sequence reads: CASSQDIRAGRGTDPSEKLFF. DNA for the CDR3: TGCGCCAGCAGCCAAGACATTCGGGCAGGGCGAGGTACAGATCCGAGTGAAAAACTGTTTTTT.

This rearrangement joins TRBV5-1 to TRBJ1-1, with D maybe TRBD1 (6 bases). V lost 0 bases and J 5 bases, leaving 11 bases between the germline ends. Germline V lookup: CDR1 SGHRS, CDR2 YFSETQ. This CDR3 is built from 14 residues. The CDR3 region is CASSLVQGFTEAFF. CDR3 in DNA: TGCGCCAGCAGCTTGGTTCAGGGGTTTACTGAAGCTTTCTTT.

CDR3: CASSWGGAAEAFF. The CDR3, as DNA: TGTGCCAGCAGTTGGGGGGGGGCGGCTGAAGCTTTCTTT. J is TRBJ1-1 and V is TRBV27, with a possible D match to TRBD1 (6 bases). Germline lookup yields CDR1 MNHEY and CDR2 SMNVEV (reference sequence). The CDR3 runs to 13 residues. The germline V and J ends were trimmed by 4 bases and 6 bases, with 12 bases remaining between them.

This clone was picked up a small number of times. This rearrangement joins TRBV27 to TRBJ1-2; unclear D gene. Germline loops: CDR1 MNHEY, CDR2 SMNVEV (reference sequence). The CDR3 spans 16 residues. V lost 4 bases, J lost 8 bases, and 23 bases lay in between. The CDR3 DNA reads as TGTGCCAGCAGTTCAAGCACCGGGTCTAAAAAGCTCGGCTACACCTTC. It translates to CASSSSTGSKKLGYTF.

This clone has a handful of counts. The V call is TRBV29-1, the J call TRBJ2-7; possible D gene TRBD2, 5 bases. Germline V gene lookup returns CDR1 SQVTM and CDR2 ANQGSEA. V was shortened by 1 base and J by 7 bases, with 14 bases between the two germline ends. The CDR3 contains 13 residues. CDR3 amino acids: CSVEVGVVGEQYF. The CDR3 nucleotides are TGCAGCGTTGAAGTGGGAGTCGTAGGTGAGCAGTACTTC.

V gene TRBV2 combines with J gene TRBJ1-2, with 10 positions matching TRBD1. The junction had 10 bases not matched to a gene; V was cut back by 3 bases and J by 0 bases. This CDR3 has 18 amino acids. CDR1 and CDR2 (germline): SNHLY, FYNNEI. In nucleotides, the CDR3 is TGTGCCAGCAGTGAGGAGGGGGACAGGGGACCTACTAACTATGGCTACACCTTC. Translating it yields CASSEEGDRGPTNYGYTF.

The chain carries TRBV7-2 and TRBJ2-7; the D gene is possibly TRBD2 (6 bases). The CDR3 runs 13 residues. Germline V gene lookup returns CDR1 SGHTA and CDR2 FQGNSA. The V gene lost 4 bases and the J gene lost 4 bases, with 11 bases spanning the gap. The CDR3 reads CASSSGLIYEQYF. The CDR3 DNA is TGTGCCAGCAGCTCGGGACTGATTTACGAGCAGTACTTC.

The CDR3 region has the DNA TGTGCCGTTCGGGTACCAGGGACAGGGGCGAACACTGAAGCTTTCTTT. Its translation is CAVRVPGTGANTEAFF. The chain has TRBV6-6 and TRBJ1-1, with 10 bases fitting TRBD1. The CDR3 spans 16 residues. V lost 11 bases, J lost 1 base, and 13 bases stayed unmatched. The germline CDR1 and CDR2 sequences are MNHNY and SVGAGI (reference sequence).

The V gene is TRBV7-9, the J gene TRBJ2-7; TRBD1 is a possible D gene (8 bases). Germline assignment: CDR1 SEHNR and CDR2 FQNEAQ (reference sequence). The CDR3 extends over 16 amino acids. Trimming shortened V by 5 bases and J by 1 base, and 18 bases separated the two germline ends. Here the CDR3 reads CASSPPGGQESYEQYF. The CDR3 nucleotides are TGTGCCAGCAGCCCACCGGGGGGACAGGAGTCCTACGAGCAGTACTTC.

DNA for the CDR3: TGTGCCATCAGAAGGGACAGGTGGAACGAAGTAGATACGCAGTATTTT. This gives the protein CAIRRDRWNEVDTQYF. This chain uses TRBV10-3 with TRBJ2-3; 8 bases match TRBD1. Germline V gives CDR1 ENHRY, CDR2 SYGVKD. The CDR3 covers 16 residues. V was pared by 6 bases and J by 5 bases, with 13 bases of the junction left unmatched.

The chain uses TRBV4-2 and TRBJ1-2; 8 nucleotides match TRBD1. The germline V gene has CDR1 LGHNA and CDR2 YNFKEQ. J lost 0 bases, V lost 0 bases, and 12 bases had no gene match. The CDR3 contains 19 residues. In nucleotides, the CDR3 is TGTGCCAGCAGCCAAGATTCGTGGGCAGGGGGCTATCCTAACTATGGCTACACCTTC. Protein product: CASSQDSWAGGYPNYGYTF.

The J gene is TRBJ1-1, the V gene TRBV28; D uncertain. This CDR3 spans 10 amino acids. Trimming cost V 6 bases and J 11 bases, with 10 bases left between them. Per the germline V gene, CDR1 is MDHEN and CDR2 is SYDVKM. CDR3 coding DNA: TGTGCCAGCAGCGACGACTGGGCTTTCTTT. As protein: CASSDDWAFF.

CDR3 residues: CASSYDSAPYEQYF. In DNA, the CDR3 is TGTGCCAGTAGTTATGACAGCGCACCCTACGAGCAGTACTTC. The chain carries TRBV19 and TRBJ2-7, with D perhaps matching TRBD1 (5 bases). V lost 5 bases, J lost 2 bases, and 13 bases lay in between. Germline V CDR1 and CDR2: LNHDA, SQIVND (reference sequence). The CDR3 has 14 residues.

This chain connects TRBV5-8 to TRBJ2-7, with D possibly TRBD1 on 5 matching bases. Looked up from germline, CDR1 is SGHTS and CDR2 is YDEGEE. The V end lost 0 bases, the J end lost 5 bases, and 12 bases lay between the germline ends. The CDR3 has 14 residues. CDR3 in amino acids: CASSLEGVIDEQYF. The CDR3 nucleotides read TGTGCCAGCAGCTTGGAAGGGGTAATCGACGAGCAGTACTTC.

CDR3 protein: CASSVQGDGYEQYF. DNA of the CDR3: TGTGCCAGCAGTGTACAGGGGGATGGGTACGAGCAGTACTTC. The V gene is TRBV27, the J gene TRBJ2-7, with 8 positions matching TRBD1. The CDR3 is 14 amino acids. In germline, CDR1 is MNHEY, CDR2 SMNVEV (reference sequence). With V trimmed by 5 bases and J by 4 bases, 7 bases remained unmatched.

Comments on this clone: The junction shows a germline mismatch at one end, possibly a read error. This rearrangement joins TRBV5-1 to TRBJ1-2; 8 nucleotides line up with TRBD1. CDR3 length equals 13 residues. Germline V lookup: CDR1 SGHRS, CDR2 YFSETQ. The CDR3 protein is CARSLAGGWGYTF. Here the CDR3 DNA reads TGCGCCCGCAGCTTGGCAGGGGGCTGGGGGTACACCTTC.